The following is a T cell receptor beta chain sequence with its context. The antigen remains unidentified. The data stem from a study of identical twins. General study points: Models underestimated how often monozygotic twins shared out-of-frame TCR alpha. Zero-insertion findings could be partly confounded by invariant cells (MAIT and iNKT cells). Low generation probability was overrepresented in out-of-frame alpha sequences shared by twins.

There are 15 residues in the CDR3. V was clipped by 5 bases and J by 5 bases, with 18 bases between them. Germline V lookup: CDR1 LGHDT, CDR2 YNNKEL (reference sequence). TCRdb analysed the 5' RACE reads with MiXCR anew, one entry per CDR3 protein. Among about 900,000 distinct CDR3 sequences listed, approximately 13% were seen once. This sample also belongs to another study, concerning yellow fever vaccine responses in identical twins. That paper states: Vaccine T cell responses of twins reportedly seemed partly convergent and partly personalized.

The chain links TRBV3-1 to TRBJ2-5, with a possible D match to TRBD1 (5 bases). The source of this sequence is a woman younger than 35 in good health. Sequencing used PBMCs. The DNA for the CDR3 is TGTGCCAGCAGCACCCTACAGGCCTCCGGGGAGACCCAGTACTTC. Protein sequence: CASSTLQASGETQYF.